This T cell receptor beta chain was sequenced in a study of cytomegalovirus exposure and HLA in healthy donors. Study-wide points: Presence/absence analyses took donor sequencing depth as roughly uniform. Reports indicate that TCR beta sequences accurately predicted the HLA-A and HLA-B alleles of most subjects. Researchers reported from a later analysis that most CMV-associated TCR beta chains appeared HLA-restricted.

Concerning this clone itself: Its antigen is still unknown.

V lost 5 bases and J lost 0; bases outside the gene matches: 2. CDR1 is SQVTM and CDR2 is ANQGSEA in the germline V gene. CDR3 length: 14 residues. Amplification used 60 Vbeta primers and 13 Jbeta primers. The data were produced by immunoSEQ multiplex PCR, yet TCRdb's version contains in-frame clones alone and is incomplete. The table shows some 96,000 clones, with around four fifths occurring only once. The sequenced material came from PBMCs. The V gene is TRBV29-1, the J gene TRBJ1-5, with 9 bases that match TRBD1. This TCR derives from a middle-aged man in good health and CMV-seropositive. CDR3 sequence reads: CSVRTGDSNQPQHF. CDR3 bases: TGCAGCGTTAGGACAGGGGATAGCAATCAGCCCCAGCATTTT.